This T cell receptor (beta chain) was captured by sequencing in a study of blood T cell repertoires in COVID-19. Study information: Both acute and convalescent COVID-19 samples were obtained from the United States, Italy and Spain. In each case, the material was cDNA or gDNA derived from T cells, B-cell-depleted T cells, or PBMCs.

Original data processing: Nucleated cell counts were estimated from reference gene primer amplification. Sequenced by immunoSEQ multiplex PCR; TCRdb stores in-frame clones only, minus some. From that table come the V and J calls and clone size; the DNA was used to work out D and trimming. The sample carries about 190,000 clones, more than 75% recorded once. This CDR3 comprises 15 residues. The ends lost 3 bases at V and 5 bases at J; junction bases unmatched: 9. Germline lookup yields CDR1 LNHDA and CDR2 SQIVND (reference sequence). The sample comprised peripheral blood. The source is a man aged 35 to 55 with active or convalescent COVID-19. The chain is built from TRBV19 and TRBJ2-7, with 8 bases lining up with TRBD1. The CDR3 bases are TGTGCCAGTAGTATTCCCACAGGGGGACGGAACGAGCAGTACTTC. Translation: CASSIPTGGRNEQYF.